This section outlines one T cell receptor (beta chain) sequence together with its context. The sample is drawn from a study of blood T cell repertoires in COVID-19. Whole-study context: Donors in the United States, Italy and Spain gave samples during acute or convalescent COVID-19.

Assay: immunoSEQ multiplex PCR; the TCRdb copy retains only in-frame clones and omits some. Of a few hundred thousand clones detected, approximately 90% appear once; the ten largest clones hold roughly 0.8%. V lost 3 bases and J lost 3, with 3 bases in between. The CDR3 spans 12 residues. The germline gives CDR1 MNHNS, CDR2 SASEGT. This TCR was sampled from a man aged 25 to 40 with acute or convalescent COVID-19. The chain recombines TRBV6-1 with TRBJ1-3; D not resolved. Sequencing was done on a sample of peripheral blood. The chain's CDR3 is CASSDGGNTIYF. CDR3 nucleotides: TGTGCCAGCAGTGACGGTGGAAACACCATATATTTT.